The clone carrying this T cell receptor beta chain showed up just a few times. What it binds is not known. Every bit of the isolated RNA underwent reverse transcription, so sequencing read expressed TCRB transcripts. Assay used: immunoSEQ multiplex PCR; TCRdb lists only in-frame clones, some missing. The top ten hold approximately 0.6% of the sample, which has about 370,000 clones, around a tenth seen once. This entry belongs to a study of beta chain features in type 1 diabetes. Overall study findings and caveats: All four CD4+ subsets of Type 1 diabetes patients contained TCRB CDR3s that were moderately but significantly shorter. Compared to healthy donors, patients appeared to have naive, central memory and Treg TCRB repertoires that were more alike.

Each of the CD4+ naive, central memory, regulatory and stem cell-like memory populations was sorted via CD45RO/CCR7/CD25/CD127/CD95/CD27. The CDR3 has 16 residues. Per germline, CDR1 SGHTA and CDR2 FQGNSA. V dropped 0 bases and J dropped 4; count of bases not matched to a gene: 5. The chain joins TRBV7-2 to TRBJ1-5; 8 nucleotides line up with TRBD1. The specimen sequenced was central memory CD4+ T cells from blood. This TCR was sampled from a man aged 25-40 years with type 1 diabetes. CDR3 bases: TGTGCCAGCAGCTTAGCGATAGGACAGGGTAATCAGCCCCAGCATTTT. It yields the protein CASSLAIGQGNQPQHF.